Below are 14 T cell receptor beta chains sequenced from a single sample in a study of T cell responses to AZD1222 COVID-19 vaccine. Using immunoSEQ multiplex PCR, the repertoire was profiled, and TCRdb retains in-frame clones only, with some absent. The sample carries 120,000 or so clones, 80% to 95% recorded once. Sequences were derived from peripheral blood, sampled 28 days after the second AZD1222 dose. These receptors all stem from an adult who received the AZD1222 COVID-19 vaccine.

The rearrangement uses TRBV13 and TRBJ2-1; 8 nucleotides agree with TRBD2. This CDR3 contains 14 residues. Per germline, CDR1 PRHDT and CDR2 FYEKMQ (reference sequence). The junction had 7 bases not matched to a gene; V was cut back by 5 bases and J by 7 bases. The CDR3 protein is CASSPGLVRNEQFF. CDR3 DNA sequence: TGTGCCAGCAGCCCGGGACTAGTCCGGAATGAGCAGTTCTTC.

The chain employs TRBV6-5 and TRBJ2-2; TRBD1 matches at 8 bases. With 8 bases clipped from V and 4 bases from J, the junction kept 6 bases outside the gene matches. The germline CDR1 and CDR2 sequences are MNHEY and SVGAGI. This CDR3 region has 14 residues. DNA of the CDR3: TGTGCCAGCGGACAGGGTTTGGGCACCGGGGAGCTGTTTTTT. It specifies CASGQGLGTGELFF.

V gene TRBV5-5 combines with J gene TRBJ2-3; 9 nucleotides line up with TRBD1. Germline CDR1 and CDR2: SGHKS and YYEKEE (reference sequence). V dropped 6 bases and J dropped 4; count of bases not matched to a gene: 12. The CDR3 sequence is 16 residues long. The CDR3 reads CASNPQGALSSDTQYF. CDR3 nucleotides: TGTGCCAGCAACCCACAGGGGGCGCTGAGCTCAGATACGCAGTATTTT.

The chain links TRBV30 to TRBJ1-2, with D uncertain. V lost 3 bases to trimming and J lost 4 bases, with 6 bases between them. The length of the CDR3 is 11 residues. Germline V gene data show CDR1 as GTSNPN and CDR2 as SVGIG (reference sequence). The CDR3 coding sequence is TGTGCCTGGAGCCCGGGCTATGGCTACACCTTC. It codes for CAWSPGYGYTF.

This rearrangement joins TRBV3-1 (or the pseudogene TRBV3-2) to TRBJ1-5, with D uncertain. The germline CDR1 and CDR2 sequences are LGHDT and YNNKEL (reference sequence). V lost 0 bases and J lost 16, with 10 bases in between. This CDR3 comprises 11 residues. CDR3 sequence (DNA): TGTGCCAGCAGCCAAGATGGTCCGCATCATTTT. This codes for CASSQDGPHHF.

This chain uses TRBV5-1 with TRBJ1-5; 7 positions agree with TRBD1. J was trimmed by 0 bases and V by 4 bases; bases with no gene match: 7. In germline, CDR1 is SGHRS, CDR2 YFSETQ. This CDR3 has 16 residues. The CDR3: CASSEGTDYSNQPQHF. DNA of the CDR3: TGCGCCAGCAGCGAGGGGACAGACTATAGCAATCAGCCCCAGCATTTT.

This clone was observed once. This chain links TRBV2 with TRBJ1-5; a weak D match, TRBD1 (6 bases). The germline CDR1 and CDR2 sequences are SNHLY and FYNNEI. The CDR3 extends over 15 amino acids. V was clipped by 7 bases and J by 2 bases, with 15 bases between them. CDR3 in DNA: TGTGCCAGCACCTTTCAGGGGTCGCGCAATCAGCCCCAGCATTTT. Protein: CASTFQGSRNQPQHF.

The genes are TRBV28 and TRBJ2-2, with no clear D. The CDR3 is made up of 14 amino acids. Trimming took 2 bases from V and 7 from J, leaving 11 bases between them. Germline-derived CDR1 and CDR2 are MDHEN and SYDVKM. The CDR3: CASSLRSLGGELFF. In DNA form, the CDR3 reads TGTGCCAGCAGTTTAAGGTCATTGGGCGGGGAGCTGTTTTTT.

The chain links TRBV18 to TRBJ1-2; D unclear. CDR3 size: 13 residues. Germline assignment: CDR1 KGHSH and CDR2 LQKENI. V lost 3 bases and J 6 bases, leaving 11 bases between the germline ends. This chain's CDR3 is CASSPRPGDGYTF. The CDR3 DNA follows: TGTGCCAGCTCACCTAGGCCAGGCGATGGCTACACCTTC.

This chain uses TRBV6-6 with TRBJ1-2; D is ambiguous. The germline V gene encodes CDR1 MNHNY and CDR2 SVGAGI (reference sequence). CDR3 length: 12 amino acids. Trimming left V 7 bases short and J 0 bases short, with 6 bases between. CDR3 region: CASTKTNYGYTF. CDR3 in DNA: TGTGCCAGCACCAAGACTAACTATGGCTACACCTTC.

The chain uses TRBV5-1 and TRBJ1-5; 10 nucleotides match TRBD1. Germline values: CDR1 SGHRS, CDR2 YFSETQ. V lost 0 bases to trimming and J lost 5 bases; unmatched junction nucleotides: 5. The CDR3 is 16 residues long. DNA for the CDR3: TGCGCCAGCAGCTTGGGGGACAGGGGCCGGGATCAGCCCCAGCATTTT. It is translated as CASSLGDRGRDQPQHF.

V and J are TRBV5-1 and TRBJ1-5; D not resolved. Per germline, CDR1 SGHRS and CDR2 YFSETQ. V gave up 4 bases and J gave up 10 bases, with 15 bases separating them. This CDR3 comprises 13 residues. CDR3 in amino acids: CASSRSTGGPQHF. In DNA form, the CDR3 reads TGCGCCAGCAGCCGTTCGACCGGCGGCCCCCAGCATTTT.

Here the CDR3 reads CATERGDAGNTIYF. The CDR3 DNA sequence: TGTGCCACCGAACGGGGGGACGCCGGAAACACCATATATTTT. The gene calls are TRBV10-3 and TRBJ1-3; the D gene is possibly TRBD1 (5 bases). This CDR3 has 14 residues. V was clipped by 10 bases and J by 4 bases, with 17 bases between them. Germline V lookup: CDR1 ENHRY, CDR2 SYGVKD.

This clone was observed a few times. The rearrangement links TRBV19 to TRBJ2-2; D is uncertain. The V end was cut by 7 bases, the J end by 0 bases, with 9 bases between. The CDR3 totals 14 residues. Germline assignment: CDR1 LNHDA and CDR2 SQIVND (reference sequence). CDR3 in DNA: TGTGCCAGTACGGGTAACACGAACACCGGGGAGCTGTTTTTT. Protein: CASTGNTNTGELFF.